A single sample gave rise to the 19 T cell receptor beta chains below, sequenced in a study of blood T cell repertoires in COVID-19. Profiling relied on immunoSEQ multiplex PCR, and the TCRdb table lists in-frame clones only, not all of them. The table includes approximately 300,000 clones, roughly 90% detected once. The source material was peripheral blood. These receptors originate from a man aged 18-30 years who had recovered from COVID-19.

The rearrangement joins TRBV19 to TRBJ2-1; D uncertain. The CDR3 extends over 16 amino acids. V was trimmed by 5 bases and J by 0 bases, leaving 14 bases between them. The germline V gene encodes CDR1 LNHDA and CDR2 SQIVND (reference sequence). CDR3 nucleotides: TGTGCCAGTAGTTCGCTAGTCCGGAGCTCCTACAATGAGCAGTTCTTC. Encoded protein: CASSSLVRSSYNEQFF.

The rearrangement uses TRBV19 and TRBJ2-2, with 9 bases that match TRBD2. Germline trimming cut 7 bases from V and 3 bases from J; bases unmatched to any gene: 6. Germline V gene data show CDR1 as LNHDA and CDR2 as SQIVND (reference sequence). The CDR3 has 15 residues. The CDR3 DNA is TGTGCCAGTAAACAGCTAGCGGGGCACACCGGGGAGCTGTTTTTT. Its translation: CASKQLAGHTGELFF.

In its sample, this clone was seen a few times. The rearrangement joins TRBV15 to TRBJ2-3; 10 positions match TRBD2. V dropped 1 base and J dropped 3; count of bases not matched to a gene: 1. The length of the CDR3 is 15 residues. Germline V gene sequence: CDR1 LNHNV, CDR2 YYDKDF (reference sequence). The chain's CDR3 is CATSRASGSTDTQYF. The CDR3 DNA reads TGTGCCACCAGCAGAGCTAGCGGGAGTACAGATACGCAGTATTTT.

In nucleotides, the CDR3 is TGTGCCAGCCAGGGGAGAGGGTTGGGCACTGAAGCTTTCTTT. Protein: CASQGRGLGTEAFF. The chain recombines TRBV6-5 with TRBJ1-1; a weak D match, TRBD1 (6 bases). The ends were cut back, 8 bases at V and 4 bases at J, with 17 bases in the middle. Germline lookup yields CDR1 MNHEY and CDR2 SVGAGI. This CDR3 contains 14 residues.

The CDR3 DNA reads TGTGCCAGCAGCTTGGCCGGGACTAGCGGATACAATGAGCAGTTCTTC. Translating it yields CASSLAGTSGYNEQFF. The chain uses TRBV5-4 and TRBJ2-1; 11 bases map to TRBD2. CDR1 is SGHNT, CDR2 YYREEE, per germline (reference sequence). The CDR3 is 16 amino acids. J lost 4 bases, V lost 0 bases, and 3 bases had no gene match.

This clone was seen only a few times. This chain joins TRBV19 and TRBJ1-2; possibly TRBD1 for D (6 bases). Germline lookup yields CDR1 LNHDA and CDR2 SQIVND (reference sequence). The CDR3 has 14 amino acids. V was cut by 8 bases and J by 3 bases, with 16 bases left in between. The CDR3 loop is CASARQEHDYGYTF. The CDR3 DNA is TGTGCCAGTGCCAGACAGGAGCACGACTATGGCTACACCTTC. Variable domain in full (rest from reference TRBV19 and TRBJ1-2): DGGITQSPKYLFRKEGQNVTLSCEQNLNHDAMYWYRQDPGQGLRLIYYSQIVNDFQKGDIAEGYSVSREKKESFPLTVTSAQKNPTAFYLCASARQEHDYGYTFGSGTRLTVV.

The V call is TRBV12-3 or TRBV12-4, the J call TRBJ1-1; D remains ambiguous. V lost 7 bases and J lost 1, with 10 bases in between. CDR3 length: 13 amino acids. CDR3 nucleotides: TGTGCCAGCAACTTGACACCGAACACTGAAGCTTTCTTT. Translating gives CASNLTPNTEAFF.

This chain links TRBV12-3 or TRBV12-4 with TRBJ2-5; D perhaps matches TRBD2 (5 bases). This CDR3 is built from 13 residues. V lost 2 bases and J lost 3, with 7 bases in between. The CDR3, as DNA: TGTGCCAGCAGTTTATTCGGGAAAGAGACCCAGTACTTC. Encoded protein: CASSLFGKETQYF.

This chain joins TRBV10-3 and TRBJ1-4, with D possibly TRBD1 on 5 matching bases. The CDR3 spans 13 residues. In germline, CDR1 is ENHRY, CDR2 SYGVKD. The V and J ends lost 7 bases and 7 bases respectively, with 13 bases between them. The CDR3 here is CAIMAGLGEKLFF. CDR3 nucleotide sequence: TGTGCCATCATGGCGGGGCTGGGTGAAAAACTGTTTTTT.

The gene calls are TRBV5-6 and TRBJ1-1, with 8 bases identical to TRBD1. Germline V lookup: CDR1 SGHDT, CDR2 YYEEEE. CDR3 length: 16 amino acids. The trim removed 4 bases at V and 6 bases at J, leaving 14 bases unmatched. The CDR3 coding sequence is TGTGCCAGCAGCCCAGTACACAGGGGGAGGGTAGCTGAAGCTTTCTTT. This translates into CASSPVHRGRVAEAFF. The complete variable domain, with remaining parts taken from reference TRBV5-6 and TRBJ1-1, reads DAGVTQSPTHLIKTRGQQVTLRCSPKSGHDTVSWYQQALGQGPQFIFQYYEEEERQRGNFPDRFSGHQFPNYSSELNVNALLLGDSALYLCASSPVHRGRVAEAFFGQGTRLTVV.

This chain joins TRBV18 and TRBJ1-1; D is perhaps TRBD1 (5 bases). This CDR3 is built from 12 residues. Germline V gives CDR1 KGHSH, CDR2 LQKENI. Trimming pared 8 bases from V and 1 base from J, leaving 8 bases between. The CDR3 DNA sequence: TGTGCCAGCAGGCAGGGGAACACTGAAGCTTTCTTT. It encodes CASRQGNTEAFF.

V usage is TRBV7-8 and J usage is TRBJ2-7, with D possibly matching TRBD2 (6 bases). CDR3 length: 14 residues. V was pared by 7 bases and J by 2 bases, with 15 bases between. CDR1 and CDR2 (germline): SGHVS, FQNEAQ. CDR3 DNA sequence: TGTGCCAGCACCTTGGGGAGGAGCGCCTACGAGCAGTACTTC. It specifies CASTLGRSAYEQYF.

This clone was seen only once. This chain joins TRBV6-1 and TRBJ2-7; weak D call: TRBD1 (7 bases). This CDR3 comprises 15 residues. Trimming took 2 bases from V and 5 from J, leaving 16 bases between them. Looked up from germline, CDR1 is MNHNS and CDR2 is SASEGT. Here the CDR3 reads CASSELLARGDEQYF. In DNA, the CDR3 is TGTGCCAGCAGTGAATTGTTGGCCAGGGGGGACGAGCAGTACTTC.

J is TRBJ2-2 and V is TRBV5-1, with 8 bases that match TRBD1. The CDR3 is made up of 14 amino acids. Per the germline V gene, CDR1 is SGHRS and CDR2 is YFSETQ. V was clipped by 4 bases and J by 6 bases; unmatched bases: 5. CDR3 region: CASSLTGVSGELFF. CDR3 coding DNA: TGCGCCAGCAGCCTGACAGGGGTCTCCGGGGAGCTGTTTTTT.

The V call is TRBV19, the J call TRBJ2-6, with TRBD1 matching over 8 bases. CDR3 size: 15 residues. Germline lookup yields CDR1 LNHDA and CDR2 SQIVND (reference sequence). Unmatched junction bases numbered 2, after V lost 4 bases and J lost 3 bases. The CDR3, as DNA: TGTGCCAGTAGTAGCAGGGGGCTTGGGGCCAACGTCCTGACTTTC. As protein: CASSSRGLGANVLTF.

The chain is built from TRBV5-4 and TRBJ1-5, with 9 bases fitting TRBD1. J lost 7 bases, V lost 0 bases, and 5 bases had no gene match. The CDR3 has 15 residues. The V gene's germline CDR1 is SGHNT and CDR2 YYREEE (reference sequence). DNA for the CDR3: TGTGCCAGCAGCTTGGGGACAGGGGAAAACCAGCCCCAGCATTTT. Its protein is CASSLGTGENQPQHF.

The CDR3: CASSYSQVGNYGYTF. The CDR3 DNA is TGTGCCAGCAGTTACTCGCAGGTCGGAAACTATGGCTACACCTTC. The chain links TRBV6-5 to TRBJ1-2; the D is unclear. V was clipped by 0 bases and J by 2 bases, with 10 bases between them. CDR1 MNHEY and CDR2 SVGAGI come from the germline V gene. The CDR3 length is 15 residues.

V usage is TRBV5-5 and J usage is TRBJ2-6; D is unresolved. There are 14 residues in the CDR3. Germline V gene data show CDR1 as SGHKS and CDR2 as YYEKEE (reference sequence). The V end was cut by 4 bases, the J end by 1 base, with 6 bases between. CDR3: CASSETSGANVLTF. CDR3 bases: TGTGCCAGCAGCGAGACATCTGGGGCCAACGTCCTGACTTTC.

This clone was recorded once. For the CDR3, the DNA is TGCGCCAGCAGACAGGGGCCCGAAGCTTTCTTT. It codes for CASRQGPEAFF. The genes are TRBV5-1 and TRBJ1-1; 7 positions agree with TRBD1. V lost 5 bases, J lost 8 bases, and 3 bases stayed unmatched. There are 11 residues in the CDR3. Germline CDR1 is SGHRS and CDR2 is YFSETQ. Full variable domain (remainder filled in from reference TRBV5-1 and TRBJ1-1): KAGVTQTPRYLIKTRGQQVTLSCSPISGHRSVSWYQQTPGQGLQFLFEYFSETQRNKGNFPGRFSGRQFSNSRSEMNVSTLELGDSALYLCASRQGPEAFFGQGTRLTVV.